The T cell receptor (beta chain) under discussion was sequenced for a study of T cells in Graves' hyperthyroidism and ophthalmopathy. Study-level points and caveats: The blood repertoire included most of the expanded thyroid clonotypes above 0.001.

As concerns this clonotype: Its antigen is still unknown.

Researchers took RNA transcripts and amplified the TCR beta CDR3 regions from them. First-round RT-PCR with HTBI primers amplified the TCR CDR3 region. TCRdb used MiXCR to reprocess the multiplex PCR reads, holding one entry per CDR3 protein. The sample records about 660,000 distinct CDR3 sequences, roughly 45% being singletons. The CDR3 contains 13 residues. CDR1 SGHTA and CDR2 FQGTGA come from the germline V gene. With 0 bases clipped from V and 6 bases from J, the junction kept 0 bases outside the gene matches. The specimen was peripheral blood or thyroid tissue (not recorded which). This sequence originates from an adult man with Graves' disease, either hyperthyroidism or ophthalmopathy (not recorded which). V and J are TRBV7-3 and TRBJ1-1; 8 nucleotides match TRBD1. The CDR3 loop reads CASSLTGQAEAFF. CDR3 nucleotides: TGTGCCAGCAGCTTAACGGGACAGGCTGAAGCTTTCTTT.